This T cell receptor beta chain stems from a study of shared clonotypes between healthy human individuals. Across the whole study: Each donor had three CD4 naive, three CD4 memory, two CD8 naive and one CD8 memory plate. Points from the study as a whole: Around 5% of naive CD4 clonotypes were shared across several donors.

CDR3 size: 13 residues. Trimming shortened V by 0 bases and J by 4 bases, and 7 bases separated the two germline ends. Germline V gene data show CDR1 as SGHKS and CDR2 as YYEKEE (reference sequence). Execution of the assay was at deep level. Genomic DNA of every subset was divided equally among multiple immunoSEQ plates. Sequencing used immunoSEQ multiplex PCR; TCRdb keeps in-frame clones, though not all of them. The sample lists around 2,100,000 clones, roughly 95% occurring once. CD8 cells regarded as naive lacked CD45RO, were positively chosen for CCR7, and omitted terminally differentiated effector memory CD45RA+ cells. Comments on this clone: Antigen: not known.

This TCR was sampled from a man between 18 and 35 years old in good health. Sample: naive CD8+ T cells sorted from blood. V is TRBV5-5 and J is TRBJ1-2, with unresolved D. CDR3 sequence reads: CASSLAASYGYTF. In DNA, the CDR3 is TGTGCCAGCAGCTTGGCCGCGAGCTATGGCTACACCTTC.